Detailed here is one T cell receptor beta chain. This CDR3 has 12 residues. The germline V and J ends were trimmed by 6 bases and 10 bases, with 13 bases remaining between them. Each CDR3 protein gets one entry after TCRdb re-called the 5' RACE reads with MiXCR. The top ten hold about 0.51% of the sample, which has a few hundred thousand distinct CDR3 sequences, 10% to 15% seen once. The sample is drawn from a study of T cells after yellow fever vaccination. This sequence joins TRBV12-3 or TRBV12-4 and TRBJ2-1, with no clear D. This sequence was found in a man younger than 40 who received the YFV17D yellow fever vaccine. The starting material was CD4+ T cells sorted from PBMCs, obtained 45 days after the yellow fever booster vaccination. CDR3 bases: TGTGCCAGCAGCTTCCTCCCCACGGAGCAGTTCTTC. This gives the protein CASSFLPTEQFF.